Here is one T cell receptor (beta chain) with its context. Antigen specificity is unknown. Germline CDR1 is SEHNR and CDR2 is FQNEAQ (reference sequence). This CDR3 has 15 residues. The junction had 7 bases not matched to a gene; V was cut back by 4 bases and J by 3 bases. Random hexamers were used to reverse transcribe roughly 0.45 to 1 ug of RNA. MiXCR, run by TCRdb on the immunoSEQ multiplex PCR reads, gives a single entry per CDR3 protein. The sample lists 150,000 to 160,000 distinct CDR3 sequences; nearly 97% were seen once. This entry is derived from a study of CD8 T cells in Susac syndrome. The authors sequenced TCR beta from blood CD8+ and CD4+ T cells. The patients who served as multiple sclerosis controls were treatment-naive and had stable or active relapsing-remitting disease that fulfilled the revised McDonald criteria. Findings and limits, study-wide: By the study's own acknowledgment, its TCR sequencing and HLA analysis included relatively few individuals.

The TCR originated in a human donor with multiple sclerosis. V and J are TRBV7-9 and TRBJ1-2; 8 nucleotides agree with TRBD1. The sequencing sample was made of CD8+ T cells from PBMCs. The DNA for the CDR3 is TGTGCCAGCAGCTCTAGCACAGGGGGGGACTATGGCTACACCTTC. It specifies CASSSSTGGDYGYTF.